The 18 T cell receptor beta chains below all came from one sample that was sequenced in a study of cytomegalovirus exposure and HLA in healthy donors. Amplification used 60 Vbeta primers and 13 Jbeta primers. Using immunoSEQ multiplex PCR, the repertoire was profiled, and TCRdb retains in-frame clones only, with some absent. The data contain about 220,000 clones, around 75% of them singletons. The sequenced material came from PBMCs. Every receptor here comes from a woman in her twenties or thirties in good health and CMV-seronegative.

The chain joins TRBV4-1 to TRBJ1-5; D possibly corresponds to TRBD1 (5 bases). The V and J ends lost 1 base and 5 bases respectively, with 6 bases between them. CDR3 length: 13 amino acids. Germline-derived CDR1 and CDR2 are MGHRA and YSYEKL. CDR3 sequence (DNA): TGCGCCAGCAGCCAAGGGGGGGATCAGCCCCAGCATTTT. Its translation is CASSQGGDQPQHF.

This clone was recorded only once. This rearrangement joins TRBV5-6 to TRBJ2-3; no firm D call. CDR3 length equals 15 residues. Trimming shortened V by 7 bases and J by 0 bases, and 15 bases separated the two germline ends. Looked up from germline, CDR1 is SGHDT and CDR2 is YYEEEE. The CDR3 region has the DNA TGTGCCAGCCAAAATCTGGCCCCTAGCACAGATACGCAGTATTTT. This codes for CASQNLAPSTDTQYF.

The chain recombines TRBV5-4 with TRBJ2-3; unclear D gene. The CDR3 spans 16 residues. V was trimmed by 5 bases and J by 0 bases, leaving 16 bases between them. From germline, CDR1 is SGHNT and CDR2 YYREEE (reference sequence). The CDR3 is CASSNRTRFSTDTQYF. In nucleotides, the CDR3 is TGTGCCAGCAGTAACCGTACGAGGTTTAGCACAGATACGCAGTATTTT.

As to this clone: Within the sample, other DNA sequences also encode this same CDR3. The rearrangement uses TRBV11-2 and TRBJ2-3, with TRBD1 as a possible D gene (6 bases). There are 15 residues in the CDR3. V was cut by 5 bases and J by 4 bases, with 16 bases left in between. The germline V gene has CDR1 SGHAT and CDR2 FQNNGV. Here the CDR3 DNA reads TGTGCCAGCAGCCGTCAGGGGCTTCCCCCAGATACGCAGTATTTT. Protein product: CASSRQGLPPDTQYF.

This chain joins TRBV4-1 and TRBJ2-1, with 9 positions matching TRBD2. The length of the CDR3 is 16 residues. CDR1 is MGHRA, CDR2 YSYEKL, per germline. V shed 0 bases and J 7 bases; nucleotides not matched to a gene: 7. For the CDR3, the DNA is TGCGCCAGCAGCCAAGATGGTCTAGCGGGAAGGAATGAGCAGTTCTTC. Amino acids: CASSQDGLAGRNEQFF.

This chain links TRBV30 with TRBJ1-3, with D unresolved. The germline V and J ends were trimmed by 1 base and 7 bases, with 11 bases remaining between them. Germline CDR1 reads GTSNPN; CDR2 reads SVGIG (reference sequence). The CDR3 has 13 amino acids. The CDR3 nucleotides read TGTGCCTGGAGTGGACTAGGAGGGAACACCATATATTTT. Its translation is CAWSGLGGNTIYF. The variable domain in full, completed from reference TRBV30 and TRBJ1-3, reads SQTIHQWPATLVQPVGSPLSLECTVEGTSNPNLYWYRQAAGRGLQLLFYSVGIGQISSEVPQNLSASRPQDRQFILSSKKLLLSDSGFYLCAWSGLGGNTIYFGEGSWLTVV.

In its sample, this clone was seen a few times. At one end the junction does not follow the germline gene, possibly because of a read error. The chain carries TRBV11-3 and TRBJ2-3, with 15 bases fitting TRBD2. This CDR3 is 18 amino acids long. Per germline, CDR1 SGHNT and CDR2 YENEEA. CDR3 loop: CATSLGGGLAGGPDTQYF. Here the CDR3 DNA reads TGTGCCACCAGCTTAGGAGGGGGACTAGCGGGGGGACCAGATACGCAGTATTTT.

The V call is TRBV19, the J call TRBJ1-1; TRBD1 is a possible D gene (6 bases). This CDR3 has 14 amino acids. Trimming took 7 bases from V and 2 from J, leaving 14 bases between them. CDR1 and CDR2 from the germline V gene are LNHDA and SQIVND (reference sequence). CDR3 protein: CASIPDRRNTEAFF. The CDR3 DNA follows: TGTGCCAGTATCCCAGACAGGCGAAACACTGAAGCTTTCTTT.

In DNA, the CDR3 is TGTGCCAGCAGTCGCGGGGGTGGATACAATGAGCAGTTCTTC. Its protein is CASSRGGGYNEQFF. The chain recombines TRBV7-2 with TRBJ2-1; the match to TRBD2 covers 7 bases. V shed 6 bases and J 4 bases; nucleotides not matched to a gene: 6. CDR3 size: 14 residues. CDR1 is SGHTA and CDR2 is FQGNSA in the germline V gene. Full variable domain (remainder filled in from reference TRBV7-2 and TRBJ2-1): GAGVSQSPSNKVTEKGKDVELRCDPISGHTALYWYRQSLGQGLEFLIYFQGNSAPDKSGLPSDRFSAERTGGSVSTLTIQRTQQEDSAVYLCASSRGGGYNEQFFGPGTRLTVL.

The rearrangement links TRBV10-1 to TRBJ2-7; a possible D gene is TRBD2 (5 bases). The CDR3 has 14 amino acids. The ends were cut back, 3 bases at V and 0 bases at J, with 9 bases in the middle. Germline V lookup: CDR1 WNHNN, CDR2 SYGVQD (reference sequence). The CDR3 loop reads CASSETSGSYEQYF. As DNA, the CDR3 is TGCGCCAGCAGTGAAACGAGCGGCTCCTACGAGCAGTACTTC.

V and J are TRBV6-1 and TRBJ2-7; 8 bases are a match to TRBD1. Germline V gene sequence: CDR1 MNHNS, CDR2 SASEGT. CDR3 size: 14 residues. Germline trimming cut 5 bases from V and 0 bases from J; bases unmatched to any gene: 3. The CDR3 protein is CASSFGQGSYEQYF. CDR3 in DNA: TGTGCCAGCAGTTTTGGACAGGGCTCCTACGAGCAGTACTTC.

The CDR3 sequence is CASSQVREAGYEQYF. The CDR3 DNA follows: TGCGCCAGCTCCCAGGTGCGGGAGGCGGGATACGAGCAGTACTTC. The chain links TRBV5-1 to TRBJ2-7; 8 bases map to TRBD2. The germline CDR1 and CDR2 sequences are SGHRS and YFSETQ. With 7 bases clipped from V and 4 bases from J, the junction kept 13 bases outside the gene matches. This CDR3 spans 15 amino acids.

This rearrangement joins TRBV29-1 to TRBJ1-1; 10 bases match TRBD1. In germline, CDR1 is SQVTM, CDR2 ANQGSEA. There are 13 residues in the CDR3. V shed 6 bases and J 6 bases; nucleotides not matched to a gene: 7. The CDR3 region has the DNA TGCAGCGTACCGGGACAGGGGCTATCTGAAGCTTTCTTT. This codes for CSVPGQGLSEAFF. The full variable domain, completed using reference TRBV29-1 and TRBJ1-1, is SAVISQKPSRDICQRGTSLTIQCQVDSQVTMMFWYRQQPGQSLTLIATANQGSEATYESGFVIDKFPISRPNLTFSTLTVSNMSPEDSSIYLCSVPGQGLSEAFFGQGTRLTVV.

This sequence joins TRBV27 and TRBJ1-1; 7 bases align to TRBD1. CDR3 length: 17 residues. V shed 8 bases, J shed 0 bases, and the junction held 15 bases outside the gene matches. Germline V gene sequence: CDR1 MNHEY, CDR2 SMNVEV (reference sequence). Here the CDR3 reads CASSPGFGRGLNTEAFF. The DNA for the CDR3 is TGTGCCAGCTCCCCCGGTTTCGGCAGGGGGTTGAACACTGAAGCTTTCTTT.

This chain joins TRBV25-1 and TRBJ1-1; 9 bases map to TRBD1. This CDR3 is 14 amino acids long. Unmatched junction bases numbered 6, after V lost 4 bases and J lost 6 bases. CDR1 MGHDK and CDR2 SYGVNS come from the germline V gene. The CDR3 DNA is TGTGCCAGCAGTGGACGACAGGGGGGTGCTGAAGCTTTCTTT. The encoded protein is CASSGRQGGAEAFF.

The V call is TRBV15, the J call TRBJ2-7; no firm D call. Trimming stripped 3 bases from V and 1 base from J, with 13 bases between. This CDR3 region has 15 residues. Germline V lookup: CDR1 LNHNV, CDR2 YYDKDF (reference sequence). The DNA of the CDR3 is TGTGCCACCAGCAGCAGACATCCGCGATCCTACGAGCAGTACTTC. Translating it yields CATSSRHPRSYEQYF.

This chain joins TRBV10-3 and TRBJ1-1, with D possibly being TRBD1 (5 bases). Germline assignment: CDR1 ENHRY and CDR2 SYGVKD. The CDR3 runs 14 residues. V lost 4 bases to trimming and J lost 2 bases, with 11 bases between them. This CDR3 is CAISATGPNTEAFF. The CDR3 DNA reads TGTGCCATCAGTGCAACAGGACCCAACACTGAAGCTTTCTTT.

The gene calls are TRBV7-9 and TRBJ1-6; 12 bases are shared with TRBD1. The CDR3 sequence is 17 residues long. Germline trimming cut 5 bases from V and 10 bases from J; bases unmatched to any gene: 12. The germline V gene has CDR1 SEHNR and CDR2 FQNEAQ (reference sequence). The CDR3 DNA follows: TGTGCCAGCAGCCCCGCCAAGGGACAGGGGGCTTTCTCACCCCTCCACTTT. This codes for CASSPAKGQGAFSPLHF.